This TCR beta chain derives from a study of T-cell reconstitution after alpha-beta-depleted transplantation in children. Between the trimmed V and J ends, which lost 0 bases and 8 bases, there was a span of 10 bases. This CDR3 spans 13 amino acids. CDR1 LGHNA and CDR2 YSLEER come from the germline V gene. Unique molecular identifiers were incorporated into the prepared TCRbeta library. TCRdb itself ran the PCR reads through MiXCR, one entry per CDR3 protein. The repertoire consists of about 610,000 distinct CDR3 sequences, with roughly 10% occurring once and the leading ten covering about 4%. The chain uses TRBV4-3 and TRBJ1-2; a weak D match, TRBD1 (6 bases). Sequencing was performed on PBMCs from the stem cell graft donor, taken from the stem cell graft. This TCR was sampled from a human donor who donated a stem cell graft to a child with acute myeloid leukemia. The CDR3 DNA is TGCGCCAGCAGCCAAGAGGGGGCGGGAGGCTACACCTTC. It codes for CASSQEGAGGYTF.